This TCR beta chain was captured in a study of CD8 T cells in ankylosing spondylitis. TCRdb fed the 5' RACE reads into MiXCR, producing one record per CDR3 protein. The data contain 200,000 to 250,000 distinct CDR3 sequences, about 10% of them seen just once; the ten biggest clones take up around a fifth. Germline V CDR1 and CDR2: LGHDT, YNNKEL (reference sequence). V was cut by 4 bases and J by 0 bases, with 13 bases left in between. The length of the CDR3 is 16 residues. The sample holds many counts of this clonotype. This receptor was identified in a male donor with ankylosing spondylitis or in good health (not recorded which). The chain uses TRBV3-1 and TRBJ2-1; D possibly corresponds to TRBD2 (5 bases). Sequencing input: blood, either unsorted or a sorted T cell fraction (not recorded which). This CDR3 is CASSRQRTSSYNEQFF. The CDR3 coding sequence is TGTGCCAGCAGCCGGCAGAGAACTAGCTCCTACAATGAGCAGTTCTTC.